This TCR beta chain was retrieved from a study of cytomegalovirus exposure and HLA in healthy donors (dated by TCRdb to 2016 to 2017). For the wider study: An earlier analysis of more than 550 of the donors reported approximately 280 Gb of sequence data and 117 million unique TCR beta sequences obtained from around 180 million T cells. An early release covering roughly 580 HLA-typed donors comprised roughly 300 gigabases of sequencing data and 85 million to 100 million unique TCR sequences. Of the 350 to 450 genotyped donors, over 80% were placed in the genetic ancestry cluster associated with self-reported Caucasian donors. The study was designed to test whether signatures of past pathogen exposure could be identified by cataloging public T cell receptors. The T cell repertoires of some 700 subjects were profiled by immunosequencing and related to cytomegalovirus serostatus. A separate validation cohort of 100 to 150 different subjects was used in addition to the roughly 620-subject first cohort. High-throughput TCR immunosequencing, statistical association of individual TCRs with disease status, and machine learning were combined to predict cytomegalovirus infection status. A later analysis re-examined previously published TCR beta repertoires from roughly 720 donors and added high-resolution HLA genotyping to investigate patterns of TCR occurrence. The later analysis used no new phenotypic data to find candidate immune exposures, relying instead on TCR beta sequences and their occurrence across donors. An earlier analysis of about 600 of the donors used high-throughput TCR beta sequencing to judge whether each TCR beta V gene segment behaved as functional or pseudogenic. Donor age, sex, ethnicity and CMV serostatus were compiled alongside the repertoire data. In a later genetic analysis, genome-wide SNP genotypes for 398 of the 666 donors were used, and that subset was treated as a discovery cohort. Every discovery cohort repertoire had been produced on one sequencing platform. Both class I and class II loci were covered by HLA typing, at four-digit resolution. Typing coverage differed by locus: A, B, C, DRB1 and DQB1 were typed in about 620-640 donors, DQA1 in approximately 520, DPA1 in some 600, and DPB1 in roughly 470. Roughly 5 DR-DQ haplotypes were handled as single units for association and clustering, since linkage in the cohort was strong. Among almost 400 genotyped donors of the cohort, an average of about 240,000 unique TCR beta nucleotide sequences were sequenced per donor, around 20% of them non-productive. General conclusions and limits of the study: A later analysis found that TCR association rates varied across HLA loci, with DRB1 alleles showing the most associated TCRs and HLA-C alleles the fewest. The classifier was reported to diagnose cytomegalovirus status with high specificity and sensitivity in both the original cohort and the validation cohort. A total of some 180 TCR beta chains were listed by the study as associated with cytomegalovirus. HLA typing was unavailable for some donors at each locus, so association tests used only the typed subset. A later analysis associated 16,951 TCR beta sequences with specific HLA alleles at a false discovery rate of 0.05. An earlier analysis of some 560 of the donors showed that most TCR beta V segments appeared in productive rearrangements either about 90% or about 30% of the time, which broadly matched IMGT annotations. A further reported finding was that TCR beta sequences accurately predicted the HLA-A and HLA-B alleles for most subjects in the first cohort. Correlated functional status among segregating V segments might reflect linkage disequilibrium, but an unknown experimental factor could not be ruled out. In a later analysis, most CMV-associated TCR beta chains were found to appear HLA-restricted, with HLA associations seemingly driven largely by CMV exposure. A later analysis reported that several top co-occurrence clusters appeared linked to parvovirus B19, influenza, CMV and Epstein-Barr virus. When HLA alleles, especially DR and DQ, strongly co-occurred, TCR associations were difficult to assign to individual alleles. A later genetic analysis associated a missense DCLRE1C variant with V-gene and J-gene trimming of TCR beta chains, and an independent cohort replicated the association. CMV serostatus was the only immune exposure information available for the cohort. Sequencing depth was assumed to be roughly uniform across donors in the presence/absence analyses, though that assumption may not hold. The sequencing pipeline was judged likely to have produced a cluster of highly shared sequence variants as a technical artifact. According to a later genetic analysis, donors in an Asian-associated ancestry cluster had fewer N-insertions in productive TCRs than the roughly 700-donor mean. Across donors, most TCR sequences were observed very rarely, whereas some public TCRs were present in many individuals. The authors suggested that the approach could potentially be extended to other disease states and immunological phenotypes. The cohort was sequenced for TCR beta chains only, and without alpha or paired-chain data the features that could be detected were limited. Some IMGT-functional V segments, including TRBV6-2 and TRBV6-3, could not be distinguished by the 87-base-pair reads and were therefore excluded. In vitro tests confirmed that a few of the cytomegalovirus-associated TCR beta chains recognize cytomegalovirus antigens. Because counts were too low, some 17 rarely observed V segments, including chromosome 9 orphons, were left out of the earlier analysis of some 600 of the donors. In a later analysis, HLA-associated TCR beta chains showed more clonal expansion and lower generation probabilities than non-associated chains that were equally common.

CDR1 and CDR2 (MNHEY, SVGAGI) derive from the germline V gene. There are 12 amino acids in the CDR3, from cysteine to phenylalanine inclusive. The sequence is cut down to CDR3 DNA, 36 bases in frame from base 1. V is shortened by 3 bases, J by 5 bases, and the region joining them spans 7 bases. The cohort comprised hundreds of healthy bone marrow donors. At the time of sampling, every cohort member was nominally healthy, though immune exposures that went unrecorded were likely present. The donor tested CMV seropositive and was one of the 289 seropositive cohort members. Every donor gave a peripheral blood sample, and the peripheral blood mononuclear cells from that sample were used for TCR beta sequencing. The Qiagen DNeasy Blood Extraction Kit was used to extract genomic DNA from the blood cell samples. Of note for this clone: Its antigen is currently not known. No per-base quality is available; no much larger clone lies one base away.

Libraries were constructed by the immunoSEQ multiplex PCR assay. For the multiplex PCR, a mixture combining 60 forward primers for TCR Vbeta segments and 13 reverse primers for TCR Jbeta segments was used. The CDR3 region of rearranged TCR beta genes was amplified from genomic DNA with a multiplex PCR assay. The Illumina HiSeq System was used to sequence the amplified TCR beta libraries as 87-base-pair reads. Per the source publication's procedure: A later analysis counted about 82 million unique TCR beta chains across the 500 to 850 repertoires, and approximately 11 million of these chains were shared by at least two donors. Raw reads were error-corrected and collapsed into unique sequences with a nearest-neighbor algorithm that merged closely related sequences to remove PCR and sequencing errors. V, D and J gene segments were assigned by aligning CDR3 sequences to IMGT reference sequences. Each retained sequence needed at least a six-nucleotide match to both a V gene segment and a J gene segment. Rearrangements were called productive when the CDR3 lacked stop codons and stayed in frame with V and J; all others were non-productive. Following IMGT convention, CDR3 was defined as the stretch from the second conserved V-encoded cysteine up to the conserved J-encoded phenylalanine. Sequences without an unambiguous match to a single V gene segment were excluded from the earlier analysis of 450 to 650 of the donors. An earlier analysis of fewer than 750 of the donors classified V segments as functional when productive rearrangements were above 56.7% and as segregating when the standard deviation between donors was above 5%. A statistical classification framework was built to diagnose cytomegalovirus status from the catalog of TCR beta chain sequences. V and J gene assignment, in a later analysis, came from comparing TCR nucleotide sequences with IMGT/GENE-DB human TR gene sequences. Using the TCRdist pipeline, a later analysis assigned CDR3 sequences along with most-parsimonious VDJ recombination scenarios. In a later analysis, each TCR beta chain was defined by its CDR3 amino acid sequence together with its V-gene family, and reads lacking a unique V-gene family were excluded. To address suspected cross-contamination and a sequencing artifact, a later analysis removed 550 to 750 highly shared, low-generation-probability nucleotide sequences. In a later analysis, a clonal expansion index for each public chain was calculated from normalized within-repertoire ranks of inferred template counts. In a later analysis, generation probabilities were computed using a VDJ recombination model fitted to out-of-frame rearrangements, and the results were checked against IGoR. A later analysis scored TCR-TCR, TCR-HLA and TCR-CMV co-occurrence with hypergeometric tests, applying a repertoire-size bias correction to TCR pairs. In a later analysis, false discovery rates were estimated by permuting HLA or CMV assignments 20 times. In a later analysis, co-occurring TCRs were grouped using DBSCAN, and TCRdist sequence similarity was added for clustering within HLA-allele-positive subsets. For co-occurrence clustering, repertoires with fewer than 30,000 or more than 120,000 public chains were excluded, along with four to six repertoires with anomalous nucleotide sharing. Entries here come from immuneACCESS through TCRdb and include only in-frame sequences with V and J called. Some clones fail to appear in such tables; in the studies checked, an unresolved V gene covers under half of the shortfall, and the cause of the remainder is unknown. The V and J calls and the clone size are those of that table, but D and trimming were determined from the DNA. This sample is represented by 90,000 to 120,000 clones; around two thirds of them were singletons. The ten most abundant clones make up less than 4.5% of the sample.

The receptor was isolated from a man between 25 and 39 years old in good health and CMV-seropositive. Material: PBMCs. This chain is built from TRBV6-5 and TRBJ1-2; the D gene assignment is ambiguous. The CDR3: CASSYSGYGYTF. The DNA is as follows: TGTGCCAGCAGTTATAGCGGGTATGGCTACACCTTC.